This paragraph reports one T cell receptor beta chain. The antigen it recognizes is unknown. Base quality data are lacking; no much larger clone is found one base away. PBMCs were isolated by Ficoll-Paque density gradient centrifugation. CDR1 and CDR2, looked up from the germline V gene, are MGHRA and YSYEKL. Spanning cysteine to phenylalanine, the CDR3 consists of 14 amino acids. The sequence is cut down to CDR3 DNA, 42 bases in frame from base 1. Trimmed from V: 1 base; trimmed from J: 7 bases; junction bases lacking a gene match: 2. This entry belongs to a study of T-cell memory formation after mild COVID-19 (dated by TCRdb to about 2021). Some background on the complete study: TCR sequence clusters from the two donors were largely donor specific. The cohort comprised two young, previously healthy adult volunteers, one female and one male. T-cell clones expanding and contracting after mild COVID-19 in a couple of donors were tracked by longitudinal TCRalpha and TCRbeta repertoire sequencing.

Overall study outcomes, separate from this receptor: Only a couple of mild cases were covered in the study, and larger cohorts including severe cases with pre-infection samples were considered necessary. Contracting CD4+ clones appeared mostly in the CM and EM memory subsets, whereas CD8+ clones were enriched in EMRA. Whether the second-wave clones peaking on day 37 were SARS-CoV-2 specific was not confirmed. Some responding clones were found in pre-infection memory, which suggests that pre-existing cross-reactive memory T cells took part in the SARS-CoV-2 response. Clones that contracted from day 15 to 85 showed balanced CD4/CD8 phenotypes, whereas a second wave of clones that expanded from day 15 to 37 leaned towards CD4+.

Reads for this sample came from an Illumina NovaSeq 6000. TCRalpha and TCRbeta cDNA libraries were constructed by 5'RACE with constant-segment primers, with sample barcodes and unique molecular identifiers being introduced. RNA was extracted from every sample with Trizol reagent. Amplification of the libraries took two PCR steps, and the second step added a second sample barcode plus Illumina TruSeq adapters. Libraries were sequenced on an Illumina NovaSeq with 2 x 150 bp paired-end reads. Under the source paper's analysis protocol: The reads were demultiplexed and collapsed into UMI-guided consensus sequences using migec v1.2.7. Using mixcr v2.1.11, UMI consensuses were aligned to TRA and TRB V and J templates and then assembled into clonotypes. Expanded or contracted clonotypes were those called significant by both edgeR and NoisET, with noise models trained on biological replicates. edgeR calls used a false discovery rate-adjusted p below 0.01 and a log2 fold-change threshold of 1. As an exploratory analysis of dynamics, PCA with hierarchical clustering was applied to max-normalized trajectories of the 1000 most abundant clonotypes. The CD4 or CD8 phenotype of responding clones was assigned using the separately sequenced CD4+ and CD8+ repertoires. TCRdb's own reprocessing of the public reads used fastp at Q25 and MiXCR and kept productive beta chains. Every distinct CDR3 protein forms one entry, paired with its most common genes and DNA. Here the V and J calls rest on TCRdb's processing, not on the authors' analysis. The sample table contains more than 450,000 distinct CDR3 sequences; only one count was recorded for more than 15% of them. The top ten clonotypes cover approximately 12% of the sample.

The sequence was obtained from an adult woman who had mild COVID-19 (a few samples of this study predate the infection). The sample titles of this study are shuffled in the database, so cell type and time point are left out; the donor was told from shared clones. The chain is made from TRBV4-1 and TRBJ2-1; TRBD1 lines up with 9 middle nucleotides. Sequenced sample: PBMCs or a T cell subset sorted from them (not recorded which). In nucleotides, the sequence is TGCGCCAGCAGCCAAGGGGACAGGGTGAATGAGCAGTTCTTC. Translated, it gives CASSQGDRVNEQFF.